The sequence of this T cell receptor (beta chain) was determined in a study of T cells in tuberculosis. Study information: T cells were selected with CD1B tetramers loaded with glucose monomycolate.

Assay: immunoSEQ multiplex PCR; the TCRdb copy retains only in-frame clones and omits some. The data show under 45,000 clones, 93% seen once. The J segment lost 4 bases and the V segment lost 3 bases, leaving 5 bases of the junction unmatched. CDR1 and CDR2 from the germline V gene are SGHTA and FQGTGA. The CDR3 spans 15 residues. Overall study findings and caveats: A GMM-specific repertoire classifier reached about 85% accuracy, AUROC around 0.87. Smaller distances to GMM-specific TCRs suggested their expansion in active tuberculosis.

Comments on this clone: Its antigen is not identified.

This TCR was sampled from a donor under 30 with latent tuberculosis or without tuberculosis infection. Sequenced sample: PBMCs. This chain connects TRBV7-3 to TRBJ2-1; 8 nucleotides agree with TRBD1. The CDR3 region is CASSFGQGQYNEQFF. For the CDR3, the DNA is TGTGCCAGCAGCTTTGGACAGGGTCAGTACAATGAGCAGTTCTTC.